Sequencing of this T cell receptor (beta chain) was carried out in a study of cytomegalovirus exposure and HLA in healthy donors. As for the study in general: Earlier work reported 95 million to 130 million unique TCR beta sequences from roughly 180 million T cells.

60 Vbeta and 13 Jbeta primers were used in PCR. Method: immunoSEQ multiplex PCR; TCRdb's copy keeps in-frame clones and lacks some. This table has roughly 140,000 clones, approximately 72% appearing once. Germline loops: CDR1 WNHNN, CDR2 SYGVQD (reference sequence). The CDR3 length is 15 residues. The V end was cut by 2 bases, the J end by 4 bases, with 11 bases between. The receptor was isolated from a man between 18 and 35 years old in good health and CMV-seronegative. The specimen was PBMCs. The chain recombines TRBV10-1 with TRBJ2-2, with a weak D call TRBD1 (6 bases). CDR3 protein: CASSEQQGSTGELFF. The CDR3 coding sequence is TGCGCCAGCAGTGAGCAACAGGGATCCACCGGGGAGCTGTTTTTT.